The present T cell receptor (beta chain) was sequenced within a study of cytomegalovirus exposure and HLA in healthy donors. Study conclusions and caveats: From TCR beta sequences, most subjects' HLA-A and HLA-B alleles were reportedly predicted accurately.

Every donor was a healthy person donating bone marrow. Details on this clone: The antigen remains undetermined. The CDR3 does not close with the conserved phenylalanine or tryptophan, likely indicating a read error.

V was trimmed by 5 bases and J by 0 bases, leaving 17 bases between them. The CDR3 runs 16 residues. Germline values: CDR1 MNHEY, CDR2 SMNVEV (reference sequence). PCR was performed using 60 Vbeta and 13 Jbeta primers. Libraries were prepared by immunoSEQ multiplex PCR; TCRdb keeps only in-frame clonotypes and omits some of them. The sample lists over 100,000 clones, about 78% seen once, with 1.3% to 1.5% in the top ten. This sequence joins TRBV27 and TRBJ2-7, with TRBD2 as a possible D gene (6 bases). The origin of this receptor is a female donor in good health and CMV-seronegative. Material for sequencing was PBMCs. DNA for the CDR3: TGTGCCAGCAGTATCTTCGGGACTCCGAGCTCCTACGAGCAGTACCTC. Its translation is CASSIFGTPSSYEQYL.